These T cell receptor beta chains were read from a single sample in a study of T cells in Graves' hyperthyroidism and ophthalmopathy. In TCRdb, the multiplex PCR reads were re-called with MiXCR into one record per CDR3 protein. The sample holds approximately 360,000 distinct CDR3 sequences, 15% to 17% seen once. What was sequenced was blood. The receptors were sampled from a woman aged 18-29 years with Graves' hyperthyroidism that later progressed to Graves' ophthalmopathy. The conserved cysteine and the conserved F or W are not part of the CDR3 here. The order of the fields is V gene, J gene, D gene, CDR3 protein. The D gene is left open where the match is weak.

v_gene: TRBV7-8
j_gene: TRBJ1-2
d_gene: -
CDR3aa: ASSLAHGGYT

v_gene: TRBV11-2
j_gene: TRBJ2-1
d_gene: -
CDR3aa: ASSFLPSGQKVDEQF

v_gene: TRBV11-2
j_gene: TRBJ1-4
d_gene: -
CDR3aa: ASSLDGGVEKLF

v_gene: TRBV29-1
j_gene: TRBJ2-7
d_gene: TRBD1
CDR3aa: SPGQGAYEQY

v_gene: TRBV30
j_gene: TRBJ2-7
d_gene: -
CDR3aa: AWERRGFSYEQY

v_gene: TRBV6-1
j_gene: TRBJ1-6
d_gene: -
CDR3aa: ASRDSHSPLH

v_gene: TRBV4-3
j_gene: TRBJ2-5
d_gene: -
CDR3aa: ASSQDSTGYETQY

v_gene: TRBV6-2/TRBV6-3
j_gene: TRBJ2-2
d_gene: TRBD2
CDR3aa: ASSYFEGGPRTGELF

v_gene: TRBV15
j_gene: TRBJ2-1
d_gene: TRBD2
CDR3aa: ATSRGASGRKRDNEQF

v_gene: TRBV11-2
j_gene: TRBJ2-7
d_gene: -
CDR3aa: ASSLGSRRTPSYEQY

v_gene: TRBV12-3/TRBV12-4
j_gene: TRBJ2-7
d_gene: -
CDR3aa: ASSPRLSQTYEQY

v_gene: TRBV27
j_gene: TRBJ2-1
d_gene: -
CDR3aa: ASSPGTKYNEQF

v_gene: TRBV27
j_gene: TRBJ2-3
d_gene: -
CDR3aa: ASSFRASGAGTDTQY

v_gene: TRBV20-1
j_gene: TRBJ2-3
d_gene: -
CDR3aa: SANRDLTDTQY

v_gene: TRBV12-3/TRBV12-4
j_gene: TRBJ2-3
d_gene: -
CDR3aa: ASSLAAGTDTQY

v_gene: TRBV6-2/TRBV6-3
j_gene: TRBJ2-1
d_gene: -
CDR3aa: ASSYGREAGEQF

v_gene: TRBV28
j_gene: TRBJ1-2
d_gene: TRBD1
CDR3aa: ASEGQIYGYT

v_gene: TRBV2
j_gene: TRBJ2-5
d_gene: -
CDR3aa: ASSLTENQETQY

v_gene: TRBV28
j_gene: TRBJ2-1
d_gene: TRBD2
CDR3aa: ASSFVLAGGYNEQF

v_gene: TRBV6-5
j_gene: TRBJ1-3
d_gene: -
CDR3aa: ASSYRNRDGNTIY

v_gene: TRBV20-1
j_gene: TRBJ2-3
d_gene: -
CDR3aa: SLTWGPDTQY

v_gene: TRBV5-1
j_gene: TRBJ2-7
d_gene: -
CDR3aa: ASSLGMEAEQY

v_gene: TRBV24-1
j_gene: TRBJ2-7
d_gene: TRBD2
CDR3aa: ATSEGTSGGYEQY

v_gene: TRBV6-1
j_gene: TRBJ2-7
d_gene: TRBD2
CDR3aa: ASRARGREAYEQY

v_gene: TRBV6-8
j_gene: TRBJ1-2
d_gene: -
CDR3aa: ASSSELASDRSYGYT

v_gene: TRBV11-2
j_gene: TRBJ2-2
d_gene: TRBD2
CDR3aa: ASSLRLADRELF

v_gene: TRBV10-2
j_gene: TRBJ2-2
d_gene: TRBD1
CDR3aa: ASSETGADTGELF

v_gene: TRBV28
j_gene: TRBJ1-5
d_gene: -
CDR3aa: ASSLLGNQPQH

v_gene: TRBV14
j_gene: TRBJ2-5
d_gene: -
CDR3aa: ASSRGWETQY

v_gene: TRBV28
j_gene: TRBJ1-5
d_gene: -
CDR3aa: ASSLRSGGQPQH

v_gene: TRBV30
j_gene: TRBJ1-1
d_gene: -
CDR3aa: AWSVIRGNTEAF

v_gene: TRBV27
j_gene: TRBJ2-1
d_gene: TRBD2
CDR3aa: ASSFLAGDYNEQF

v_gene: TRBV12-3/TRBV12-4
j_gene: TRBJ1-2
d_gene: -
CDR3aa: ASNPSQGGIDGYT

v_gene: TRBV10-3
j_gene: TRBJ1-5
d_gene: -
CDR3aa: AISESGNQPQH

v_gene: TRBV7-2
j_gene: TRBJ2-6
d_gene: -
CDR3aa: ASSKFSGANVLT

v_gene: TRBV28
j_gene: TRBJ2-4
d_gene: TRBD1
CDR3aa: ASSLGGTDKNIQY

v_gene: TRBV20-1
j_gene: TRBJ2-1
d_gene: TRBD2
CDR3aa: SASPLAGDYNEQF

v_gene: TRBV2
j_gene: TRBJ1-1
d_gene: -
CDR3aa: ASSAPPTGSGTEAF

v_gene: TRBV15
j_gene: TRBJ2-1
d_gene: TRBD2
CDR3aa: ATSREGGGIDNEQF

v_gene: TRBV12-3/TRBV12-4
j_gene: TRBJ2-1
d_gene: TRBD2
CDR3aa: ASSSDRTRASGSLEQF

v_gene: TRBV6-5
j_gene: TRBJ2-7
d_gene: -
CDR3aa: ASSYGQSYEQY

v_gene: TRBV28
j_gene: TRBJ2-4
d_gene: TRBD1
CDR3aa: ASSLPGQGSKNIQY

v_gene: TRBV18
j_gene: TRBJ1-3
d_gene: -
CDR3aa: ASSRDQAVGNTIY

v_gene: TRBV7-8
j_gene: TRBJ2-2
d_gene: TRBD2
CDR3aa: ASSLRGGLAGVGTGELF

v_gene: TRBV27
j_gene: TRBJ1-2
d_gene: TRBD1
CDR3aa: ASSLSGGAYGYT